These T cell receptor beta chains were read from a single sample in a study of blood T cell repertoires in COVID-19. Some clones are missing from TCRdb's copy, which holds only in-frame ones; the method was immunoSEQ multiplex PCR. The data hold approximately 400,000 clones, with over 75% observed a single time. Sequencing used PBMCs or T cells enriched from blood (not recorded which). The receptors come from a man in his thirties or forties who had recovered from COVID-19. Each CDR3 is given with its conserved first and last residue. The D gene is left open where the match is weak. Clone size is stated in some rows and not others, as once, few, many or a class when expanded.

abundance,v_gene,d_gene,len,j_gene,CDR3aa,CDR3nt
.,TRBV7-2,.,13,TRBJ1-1,CASSSAGNTEAFF,TGTGCCAGCAGCTCCGCAGGGAACACTGAAGCTTTCTTT
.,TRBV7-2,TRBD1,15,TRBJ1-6,CASSSRTGNLSPLHF,TGTGCCAGCAGCTCGCGGACAGGGAATTTGTCACCCCTCCACTTT
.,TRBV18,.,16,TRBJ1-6,CASSLGAPTIISPLHF,TGTGCCAGCTCACTAGGAGCCCCCACTATAATTTCACCCCTCCACTTT
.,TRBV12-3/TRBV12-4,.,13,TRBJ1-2,CASSLRNSYGYTF,TGTGCCAGCAGTTTAAGAAACAGCTATGGCTACACCTTC
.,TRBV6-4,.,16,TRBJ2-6,CASSDWNRAGANVLTF,TGTGCCAGCAGTGACTGGAACAGGGCCGGGGCCAACGTCCTGACTTTC
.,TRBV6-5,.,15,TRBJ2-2,CASSYSQTYTGELFF,TGTGCCAGCAGTTACTCGCAGACATACACCGGGGAGCTGTTTTTT
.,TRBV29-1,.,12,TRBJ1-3,CSVPGGGNTIYF,TGCAGCGTCCCGGGGGGTGGAAACACCATATATTTT
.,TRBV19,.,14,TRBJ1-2,CASSRTQTDYGYTF,TGTGCCAGTAGTAGAACCCAGACAGACTATGGCTACACCTTC
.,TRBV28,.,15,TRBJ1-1,CASSAANRVGAEAFF,TGTGCCAGCAGTGCGGCAAACAGGGTAGGGGCTGAAGCTTTCTTT
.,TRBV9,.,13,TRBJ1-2,CASSLPSSYGYTF,TGTGCCAGCAGCTTGCCCTCCAGCTATGGCTACACCTTC
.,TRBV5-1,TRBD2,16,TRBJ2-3,CASSLSSGGATDTQYF,TGCGCCAGCAGCTTGAGCAGCGGGGGGGCCACTGATACGCAGTATTTT
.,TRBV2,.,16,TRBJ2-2,CASSKEGSSNTGELFF,TGTGCCAGCAGTAAGGAGGGTTCTTCGAACACCGGGGAGCTGTTTTTT
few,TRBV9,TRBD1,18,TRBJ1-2,CASSVESLLGQGAAGYTF,TGTGCCAGCAGCGTAGAATCTCTTTTGGGGCAGGGGGCGGCTGGCTACACCTTC
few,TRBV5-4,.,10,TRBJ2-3,CASGDYTQYF,TGTGCCAGCGGAGATTATACGCAGTATTTT
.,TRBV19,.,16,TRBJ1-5,CASSIRGGNGNQPQHF,TGTGCCAGTAGTATCCGAGGCGGGAATGGCAATCAGCCCCAGCATTTT
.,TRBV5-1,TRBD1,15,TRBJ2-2,CASSLTGGPTGELFF,TGCGCCAGCAGCCTCACAGGGGGCCCTACCGGGGAGCTGTTTTTT
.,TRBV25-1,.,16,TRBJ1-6,CASSGTGILYNSPLHF,TGTGCCAGCAGTGGAACAGGTATCCTCTATAATTCACCCCTCCACTTT
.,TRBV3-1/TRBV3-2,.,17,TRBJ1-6,CASSSFGAARDNSPLHF,TGTGCCAGCAGCTCATTTGGGGCCGCCAGGGATAATTCACCCCTCCACTTT
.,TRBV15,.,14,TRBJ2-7,CATSRELSSYEQYF,TGTGCCACCAGCAGAGAGCTAAGTTCCTACGAGCAGTACTTC
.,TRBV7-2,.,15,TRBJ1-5,CASSLEGAGYQPQHF,TGTGCCAGCAGCTTAGAAGGGGCAGGGTATCAGCCCCAGCATTTT
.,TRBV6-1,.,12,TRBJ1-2,CASSDWAAGYTF,TGTGCCAGCAGTGATTGGGCTGCTGGCTACACCTTC
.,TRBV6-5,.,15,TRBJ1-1,CASTGFISMNTEAFF,TGTGCCAGTACAGGGTTTATTTCTATGAACACTGAAGCTTTCTTT